This T cell receptor beta chain comes out of a study of T cell responses to AZD1222 COVID-19 vaccine. Profiled with immunoSEQ multiplex PCR; TCRdb holds only in-frame clones, not every one. The table lists 150,000 to 170,000 clones, roughly 90% of them singletons. In its sample, this clone was seen once. Its antigen is unidentified. Study observations and caveats: Donors, mostly white British, included more females; clonal diversity was possibly underestimated.

The CDR3 length is 13 residues. Trimming removed 4 bases at V and 5 bases at J, with 9 bases between. Germline-derived CDR1 and CDR2 are SGHTA and FQGNSA. This clonotype originated in an adult in good health. Here the sequenced sample was peripheral blood, taken on day 0 of AZD1222 vaccination. This chain joins TRBV7-2 and TRBJ2-1, with D hard to call. CDR3 nucleotide sequence: TGTGCCAGCAGCTCCTTTCCAGACAATGAGCAGTTCTTC. Translated, it gives CASSSFPDNEQFF.